This T cell receptor beta chain was identified during a study of blood T cell repertoires in COVID-19. Profiled with immunoSEQ multiplex PCR; TCRdb holds only in-frame clones, not every one. The table includes 170,000 or so clones, roughly 84% detected once. Trimming took 3 bases from V and 0 from J; bases not matched to a gene: 2. Germline values: CDR1 LGHNT, CDR2 FRNRAP. This CDR3 has 15 amino acids. The sequence was collected from a man younger than 35 with active or convalescent COVID-19. Sequencing was performed on peripheral blood. The chain joins TRBV12-5 to TRBJ1-5; 7 bases fit TRBD1. CDR3 nucleotide sequence: TGTGCTAGTGGTTTCGGACAGGTTAGCAATCAGCCCCAGCATTTT. It yields the protein CASGFGQVSNQPQHF. The full variable domain, with the rest looked up from reference TRBV12-5 and TRBJ1-5, is DARVTQTPRHKVTEMGQEVTMRCQPILGHNTVFWYRQTMMQGLELLAYFRNRAPLDDSGMPKDRFSAEMPDATLATLKIQPSEPRDSAVYFCASGFGQVSNQPQHFGDGTRLSIL.